The 4 T cell receptor beta chains in this list originate from one sample, sequenced in a study of Graves' ophthalmopathy and Graves' hyperthyroidism. Amplification of TCR beta CDR3 regions used RNA transcripts. The first round was an RT-PCR with HTBI primers, and the second round was a multiplex PCR. Each CDR3 protein is one row after TCRdb ran MiXCR on the multiplex PCR reads. The profile shows 200,000 to 300,000 distinct CDR3 sequences, approximately 42% of them singletons. The sample comprised peripheral blood. The source of these receptors is an adult man with Graves' ophthalmopathy.

This chain joins TRBV9 and TRBJ2-7, with D perhaps given as TRBD1 or TRBD2 (5 bases each). V was shortened by 5 bases and J by 6 bases, with 18 bases between the two germline ends. CDR1 and CDR2 from the germline V gene are SGDLS and YYNGEE. This CDR3 region has 14 residues. The chain's CDR3 is CASSEGDGAGEQYF. The CDR3 DNA is TGTGCCAGCAGTGAAGGGGATGGGGCGGGCGAGCAGTACTTC.

This clonotype was found once. The CDR3 region has the DNA TGCAGTGCTACCAGCGGGGATAACACAGATACGCAGTATTTT. This codes for CSATSGDNTDTQYF. The chain joins TRBV20-1 to TRBJ2-3, with 7 bases that match TRBD2. This CDR3 contains 14 residues. J lost 2 bases, V lost 4 bases, and 6 bases had no gene match. CDR1 DFQATT and CDR2 SNEGSKA come from the germline V gene (reference sequence).

CDR3 bases: TGTGCCAGCAGCTTAGGGGGGGTTTCGGCGCGTAACACCGGGGAGCTGTTTTTT. It is translated as CASSLGGVSARNTGELFF. The V and J genes are TRBV7-3 and TRBJ2-2; 7 bases are shared with TRBD2. Germline values: CDR1 SGHTA, CDR2 FQGTGA. The CDR3 is 18 amino acids. Trimming at V came to 2 bases and at J to 2 bases, leaving 11 bases not matched to a gene.

This clonotype appeared a single time. The junction shows a germline mismatch at one end, possibly a read error. CDR3 nucleotides: TGCGCCAGCAGCTTGGAGGGCAACAGAGGGGGTGAAGCCTTCTTT. Translating gives CASSLEGNRGGEAFF. This chain joins TRBV5-1 and TRBJ1-1; a weak D match, TRBD1 (6 bases). CDR1 SGHRS and CDR2 YFSETQ come from the germline V gene. This CDR3 is 15 amino acids long.